The 23 T cell receptor beta chains reported below all come from one sample, sequenced in a study of T cell responses to AZD1222 COVID-19 vaccine. Only in-frame clones appear in the TCRdb table, and some are missing; sequencing was by immunoSEQ multiplex PCR. The sample yields 90,000 to 150,000 clones, roughly 90% seen once. The source was peripheral blood, collected on day 0 of AZD1222 vaccination. The receptors derive from an adult in good health.

The V call is TRBV9, the J call TRBJ1-2; D unclear. V gave up 2 bases and J gave up 8 bases, with 10 bases separating them. The CDR3 sequence is 12 residues long. Germline assignment: CDR1 SGDLS and CDR2 YYNGEE. CDR3 residues: CASSVGLDGYTF. CDR3 nucleotide sequence: TGTGCCAGCAGCGTCGGACTGGACGGCTACACCTTC.

The CDR3 sequence is CASSYRTGYEQYF. In DNA, the CDR3 is TGTGCCAGCAGCTACCGTACAGGTTACGAGCAGTACTTC. The chain combines TRBV3-1 (or the pseudogene TRBV3-2) with TRBJ2-7, with D maybe TRBD1 (5 bases). The CDR3 contains 13 residues. The V end was cut by 5 bases, the J end by 4 bases, with 12 bases between. Germline V gene data show CDR1 as LGHDT and CDR2 as YNNKEL (reference sequence).

This chain uses TRBV11-2 with TRBJ1-2; 7 positions agree with TRBD1. V lost 5 bases, J lost 6 bases, and 12 bases stayed unmatched. This CDR3 comprises 15 residues. The V gene's germline CDR1 is SGHAT and CDR2 FQNNGV. This chain's CDR3 is CASSIPGQARDGYTF. The CDR3 DNA reads TGTGCCAGCAGCATCCCCGGACAGGCCAGAGATGGCTACACCTTC.

This clone has a handful of counts. The J gene is TRBJ2-7, the V gene TRBV5-8; D is possibly TRBD2 (6 bases). Trimming took 2 bases from V and 7 from J, leaving 13 bases between them. Germline-derived CDR1 and CDR2 are SGHTS and YDEGEE. The length of the CDR3 is 13 residues. CDR3 sequence (DNA): TGTGCCAGCAGCTTTGGGCCCGCGGGAGAGCAGTACTTC. Encoded protein: CASSFGPAGEQYF.

The chain recombines TRBV7-2 with TRBJ2-6; no firm D call. Deletions cut 2 bases from V and 4 bases from J, with 9 bases between. The CDR3 sequence is 15 residues long. Germline V gene sequence: CDR1 SGHTA, CDR2 FQGNSA. CDR3 residues: CASSLWGTGANVLTF. CDR3 sequence (DNA): TGTGCCAGCAGCTTATGGGGTACGGGGGCCAACGTCCTGACTTTC.

The chain has TRBV19 and TRBJ1-6; D may be TRBD1 (5 bases). Germline CDR1 reads LNHDA; CDR2 reads SQIVND (reference sequence). V lost 7 bases and J lost 5, with 15 bases in between. The CDR3 runs 15 residues. The CDR3 loop reads CASKVTGLDNSPLHF. CDR3 coding DNA: TGTGCCAGTAAGGTCACGGGGCTTGATAATTCACCCCTCCACTTT.

This clone has at least ten counts. CDR3: CASSQGRVDTQYF. The CDR3, as DNA: TGTGCCAGCAGCCAGGGGAGAGTGGATACGCAGTATTTT. This sequence joins TRBV16 and TRBJ2-3, with D tentatively TRBD2 (5 bases). The CDR3 is 13 residues long. V was clipped by 3 bases and J by 6 bases, with 10 bases between them. Germline lookup yields CDR1 KGHSY and CDR2 FQNENV. The full variable domain, its missing parts supplied by reference TRBV16 and TRBJ2-3, is GEEVAQTPKHLVRGEGQKAKLYCAPIKGHSYVFWYQQVLKNEFKFLISFQNENVFDETGMPKERFSAKCLPNSPCSLEIQATKLEDSAVYFCASSQGRVDTQYFGPGTRLTVL.

The gene calls are TRBV3-1 (or the pseudogene TRBV3-2) and TRBJ2-7; D might be TRBD2 (6 bases). Germline V gene lookup returns CDR1 LGHDT and CDR2 YNNKEL (reference sequence). V was shortened by 0 bases and J by 2 bases, with 14 bases between the two germline ends. The CDR3 contains 16 residues. The CDR3 here is CASSQEVGSGTYEQYF. The DNA for the CDR3 is TGTGCCAGCAGCCAAGAGGTAGGTAGCGGAACCTACGAGCAGTACTTC.

This clone turned up a few times. The chain has TRBV5-1 and TRBJ1-5, with 8 nucleotides matching TRBD1. CDR3 length: 15 residues. Germline trimming cut 0 bases from V and 6 bases from J; bases unmatched to any gene: 5. Germline CDR1 and CDR2: SGHRS and YFSETQ. CDR3 amino acids: CASSLGGDRGQPQHF. The CDR3 region has the DNA TGCGCCAGCAGCTTGGGAGGCGACAGGGGTCAGCCCCAGCATTTT.

V is TRBV28 and J is TRBJ2-1, with no clear D. V shed 2 bases and J shed 6 bases, with 14 bases lying between them. CDR3 length: 15 amino acids. Germline loops: CDR1 MDHEN, CDR2 SYDVKM. The CDR3 nucleotides read TGTGCCAGCAGTTTACCCCTGACAAAGACCAATGAGCAGTTCTTC. Translated, it gives CASSLPLTKTNEQFF.

The J gene is TRBJ1-6, the V gene TRBV30; the D gene is possibly TRBD1 (6 bases). V was clipped by 2 bases and J by 7 bases, with 12 bases between them. Germline CDR1 is GTSNPN and CDR2 is SVGIG (reference sequence). This CDR3 has 14 amino acids. The CDR3 protein is CAWSIAGVNSPLHF. The DNA for the CDR3 is TGTGCCTGGAGTATTGCAGGGGTGAATTCACCCCTCCACTTT.

In the case of this clone: This same CDR3 is encoded by further DNA sequences in the sample. Here the CDR3 DNA reads TGTGCCAGCAGCTTGTCAGGTGGGGCCAAGCAGCCCCAGCATTTT. Translation gives CASSLSGGAKQPQHF. The chain carries TRBV7-8 and TRBJ1-5, with D perhaps matching TRBD1 (5 bases). Germline V gene lookup returns CDR1 SGHVS and CDR2 FQNEAQ. V lost 3 bases, J lost 7 bases, and 16 bases lay in between. This CDR3 has 15 amino acids.

V usage is TRBV6-4 and J usage is TRBJ1-2; D unresolved. CDR1 and CDR2 (germline): MRHNA, SNTAGT. The CDR3 covers 19 residues. The V end was cut by 1 base, the J end by 5 bases, with 26 bases between. Here the CDR3 DNA reads TGTGCCAGCAGTGACTGGGAGACCGAGAGGAGTCCGACTCTTTATGGCTACACCTTC. It specifies CASSDWETERSPTLYGYTF.

The sample holds one count of this clone. This rearrangement joins TRBV11-3 to TRBJ2-6; D is possibly TRBD2 (6 bases). The CDR3 covers 16 residues. Germline V gene lookup returns CDR1 SGHNT and CDR2 YENEEA. V was trimmed by 0 bases and J by 2 bases, leaving 8 bases between them. CDR3 amino acids: CASSLDPGAGANVLTF. The CDR3 DNA reads TGTGCCAGCAGCTTAGATCCGGGGGCTGGGGCCAACGTCCTGACTTTC.

This clone is deemed medium-sized (0.01 to 0.1%). V and J are TRBV27 and TRBJ2-1; possible D gene TRBD2, 6 bases. V dropped 1 base and J dropped 3 bases, with 7 bases sitting between them. CDR1 is MNHEY, CDR2 SMNVEV, per germline (reference sequence). This CDR3 spans 14 amino acids. The CDR3 reads CASSLWGLYNEQFF. The CDR3 DNA sequence: TGTGCCAGCAGTTTATGGGGACTCTACAATGAGCAGTTCTTC.

This clone has just one count. The chain uses TRBV10-1 and TRBJ2-5; D gene ambiguous. The V and J ends lost 6 bases and 2 bases respectively, with 1 base between them. This CDR3 contains 10 residues. Germline V gives CDR1 WNHNN, CDR2 SYGVQD (reference sequence). This chain's CDR3 is CASRQETQYF. Written as DNA, the CDR3 is TGCGCCAGCAGACAAGAGACCCAGTACTTC.

The gene calls are TRBV27 and TRBJ2-7; tentative D call: TRBD2 (6 bases). This CDR3 has 12 amino acids. The germline CDR1 and CDR2 sequences are MNHEY and SMNVEV (reference sequence). Trimming pared 5 bases from V and 9 bases from J, leaving 14 bases between. The CDR3 loop is CASSPPGGPQYF. As DNA, the CDR3 is TGTGCCAGCAGTCCCCCCGGAGGGCCGCAGTACTTC.

This chain links TRBV5-1 with TRBJ2-3; TRBD2 matches at 8 bases. The V and J ends lost 3 bases and 1 base, in that order; junction bases with no gene match: 1. The V gene's germline CDR1 is SGHRS and CDR2 YFSETQ. The CDR3 is 14 residues long. The CDR3 loop reads CASSSTSGTDTQYF. The CDR3 DNA follows: TGCGCCAGCAGCTCGACTAGCGGCACAGATACGCAGTATTTT. Complete variable domain (other parts from reference TRBV5-1 and TRBJ2-3): KAGVTQTPRYLIKTRGQQVTLSCSPISGHRSVSWYQQTPGQGLQFLFEYFSETQRNKGNFPGRFSGRQFSNSRSEMNVSTLELGDSALYLCASSSTSGTDTQYFGPGTRLTVL.

This clone was counted a single time. The chain joins TRBV28 to TRBJ2-5; 10 bases align to TRBD1. V trimming: 5 bases; J trimming: 4 bases; junction bases outside the gene matches: 4. Germline-derived CDR1 and CDR2 are MDHEN and SYDVKM. The CDR3 contains 14 residues. The CDR3 sequence is CASSPGQGGETQYF. The CDR3 DNA is TGTGCCAGCAGTCCCGGACAGGGGGGAGAGACCCAGTACTTC.

V usage is TRBV9 and J usage is TRBJ2-3; D tentatively fits TRBD1 or TRBD2 (5 bases each). Looked up from germline, CDR1 is SGDLS and CDR2 is YYNGEE. Trimming took off 7 bases at V and 2 bases at J, with 14 bases between the two ends. The CDR3 runs to 14 residues. CDR3 nucleotides: TGTGCCAGCGGCGCCGGGGCTGCCACAGATACGCAGTATTTT. Translating gives CASGAGAATDTQYF. The entire variable domain, with the rest obtained from reference TRBV9 and TRBJ2-3, is as follows: DSGVTQTPKHLITATGQRVTLRCSPRSGDLSVYWYQQSLDQGLQFLIQYYNGEERAKGNILERFSAQQFPDLHSELNLSSLELGDSALYFCASGAGAATDTQYFGPGTRLTVL.

The V and J genes are TRBV5-4 and TRBJ2-3; TRBD2 agrees at 11 bases. The ends lost 4 bases at V and 2 bases at J; junction bases unmatched: 12. The CDR3 is 18 residues long. CDR1 and CDR2 from the germline V gene are SGHNT and YYREEE (reference sequence). The CDR3 loop is CASSHGSSGGGYTDTQYF. In DNA form, the CDR3 reads TGTGCCAGCAGCCACGGTAGTAGCGGGGGGGGTTACACAGATACGCAGTATTTT.

This clone occurred a few times. This chain uses TRBV6-5 with TRBJ2-7; TRBD1 matches 7 bases. The CDR3 loop spans 16 amino acids. The V and J ends lost 2 bases and 2 bases, in that order; junction bases with no gene match: 9. Germline values: CDR1 MNHEY, CDR2 SVGAGI. The CDR3: CASSYRPGGRAYEQYF. The CDR3 nucleotides read TGTGCCAGCAGTTACCGCCCAGGGGGAAGGGCCTACGAGCAGTACTTC.

This sequence joins TRBV7-9 and TRBJ1-2, with unresolved D. Germline CDR1 and CDR2: SEHNR and FQNEAQ (reference sequence). The CDR3 extends over 14 amino acids. The V and J ends lost 5 bases and 1 base respectively, with 11 bases between them. The CDR3 here is CASSPRESNYGYTF. The CDR3 DNA is TGTGCCAGCAGCCCCCGGGAGAGTAACTATGGCTACACCTTC.